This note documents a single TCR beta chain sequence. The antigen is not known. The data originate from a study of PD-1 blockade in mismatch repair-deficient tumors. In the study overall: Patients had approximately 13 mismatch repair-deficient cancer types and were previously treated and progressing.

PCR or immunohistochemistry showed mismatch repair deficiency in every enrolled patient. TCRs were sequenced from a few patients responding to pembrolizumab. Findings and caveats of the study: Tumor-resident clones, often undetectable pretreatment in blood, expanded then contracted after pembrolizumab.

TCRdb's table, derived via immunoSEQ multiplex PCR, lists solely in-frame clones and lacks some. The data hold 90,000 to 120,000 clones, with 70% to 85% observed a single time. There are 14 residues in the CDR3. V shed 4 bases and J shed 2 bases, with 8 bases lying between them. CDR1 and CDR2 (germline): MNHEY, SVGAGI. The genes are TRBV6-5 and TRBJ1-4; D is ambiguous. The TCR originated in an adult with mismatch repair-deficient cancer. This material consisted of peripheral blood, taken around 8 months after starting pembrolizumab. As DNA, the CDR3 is TGTGCCAGCAGTTCGAGTTGGACTAATGAAAAACTGTTTTTT. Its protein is CASSSSWTNEKLFF.